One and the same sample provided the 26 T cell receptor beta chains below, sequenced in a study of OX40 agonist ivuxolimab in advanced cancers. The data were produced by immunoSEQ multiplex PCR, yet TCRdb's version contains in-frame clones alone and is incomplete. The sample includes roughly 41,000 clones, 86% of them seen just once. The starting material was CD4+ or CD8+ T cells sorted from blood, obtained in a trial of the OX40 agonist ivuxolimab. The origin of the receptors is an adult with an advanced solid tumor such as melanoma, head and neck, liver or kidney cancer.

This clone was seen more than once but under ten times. The CDR3, as DNA: TGTGCCAGCAGTTCAGGGGGCCTCACTGAAGCTTTCTTT. It translates to CASSSGGLTEAFF. The chain employs TRBV9 and TRBJ1-1; 8 bases match TRBD1. This CDR3 has 13 amino acids. Germline loops: CDR1 SGDLS, CDR2 YYNGEE. With V trimmed by 5 bases and J by 4 bases, 4 bases remained unmatched.

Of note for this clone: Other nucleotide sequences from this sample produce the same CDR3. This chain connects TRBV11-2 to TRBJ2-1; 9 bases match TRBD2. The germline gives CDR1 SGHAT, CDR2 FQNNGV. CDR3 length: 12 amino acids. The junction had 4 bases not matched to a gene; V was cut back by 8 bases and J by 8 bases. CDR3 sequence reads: CASRGGAHEQFF. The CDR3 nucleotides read TGTGCCAGCCGCGGGGGGGCACATGAGCAGTTCTTC.

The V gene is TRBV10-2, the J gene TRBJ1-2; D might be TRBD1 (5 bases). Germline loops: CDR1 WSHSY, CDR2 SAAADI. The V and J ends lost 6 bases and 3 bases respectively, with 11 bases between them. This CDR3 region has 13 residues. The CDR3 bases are TGCGCCAGCAGAAATGGGGCCGACTATGGCTACACCTTC. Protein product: CASRNGADYGYTF.

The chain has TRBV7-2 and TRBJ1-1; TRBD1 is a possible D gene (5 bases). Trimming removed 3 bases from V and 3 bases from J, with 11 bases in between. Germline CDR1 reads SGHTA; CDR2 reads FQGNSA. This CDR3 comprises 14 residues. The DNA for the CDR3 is TGTGCCAGCAGCTTGCCGGGACTTTACACTGAAGCTTTCTTT. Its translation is CASSLPGLYTEAFF.

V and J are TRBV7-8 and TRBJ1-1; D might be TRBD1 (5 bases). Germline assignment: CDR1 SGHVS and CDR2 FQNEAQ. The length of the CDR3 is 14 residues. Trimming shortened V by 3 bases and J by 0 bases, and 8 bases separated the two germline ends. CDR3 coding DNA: TGTGCCAGCAGCTTTGGACAAATGAACACTGAAGCTTTCTTT. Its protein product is CASSFGQMNTEAFF.

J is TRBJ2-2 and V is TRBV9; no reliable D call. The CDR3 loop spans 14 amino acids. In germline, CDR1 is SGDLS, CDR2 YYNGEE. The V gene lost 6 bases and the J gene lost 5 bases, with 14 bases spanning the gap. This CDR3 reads CASKLQPATGELFF. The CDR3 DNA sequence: TGTGCCAGCAAGTTGCAGCCGGCGACCGGGGAGCTGTTTTTT.

In DNA form, the CDR3 reads TGTGCCAGCAGCTCGCTGACGGAACAGGGTTATGAAAAACTGTTTTTT. Protein sequence: CASSSLTEQGYEKLFF. This sequence joins TRBV13 and TRBJ1-4; weak D call: TRBD1 (6 bases). Per germline, CDR1 PRHDT and CDR2 FYEKMQ (reference sequence). This CDR3 has 16 amino acids. Trimming took off 4 bases at V and 6 bases at J, with 18 bases between the two ends.

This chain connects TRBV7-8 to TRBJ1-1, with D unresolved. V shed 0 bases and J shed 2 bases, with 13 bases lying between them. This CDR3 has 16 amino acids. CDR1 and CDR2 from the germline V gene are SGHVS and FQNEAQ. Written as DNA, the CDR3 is TGTGCCAGCAGCTTAGCAATACTAACTCGAAACACTGAAGCTTTCTTT. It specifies CASSLAILTRNTEAFF.

CDR3 DNA: TGTGCCAGCAGCGACTCGGTGGCTCAACAATATGGCTACACCTTC. It yields the protein CASSDSVAQQYGYTF. The V call is TRBV9, the J call TRBJ1-2; D is unresolved. Per germline, CDR1 SGDLS and CDR2 YYNGEE. V was cut by 3 bases and J by 5 bases, with 17 bases left in between. The CDR3 runs 15 residues.

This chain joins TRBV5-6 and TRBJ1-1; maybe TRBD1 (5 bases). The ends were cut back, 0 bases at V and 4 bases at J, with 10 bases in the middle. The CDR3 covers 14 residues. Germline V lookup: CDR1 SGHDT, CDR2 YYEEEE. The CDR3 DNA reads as TGTGCCAGCAGCTTGGCCCCCGGGGGCACTGAAGCTTTCTTT. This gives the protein CASSLAPGGTEAFF.

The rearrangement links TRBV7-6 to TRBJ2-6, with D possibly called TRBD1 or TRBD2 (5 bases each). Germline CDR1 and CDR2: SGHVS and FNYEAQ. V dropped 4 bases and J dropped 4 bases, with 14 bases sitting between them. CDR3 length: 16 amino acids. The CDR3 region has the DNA TGTGCCAGCAGCTCCTGGGACGTACCCGGGGCCAACGTCCTGACTTTC. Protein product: CASSSWDVPGANVLTF. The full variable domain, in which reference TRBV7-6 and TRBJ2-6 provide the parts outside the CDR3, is GAGVSQSPRYKVTKRGQDVALRCDPISGHVSLYWYRQALGQGPEFLTYFNYEAQQDKSGLPNDRFSAERPEGSISTLTIQRTEQRDSAMYRCASSSWDVPGANVLTFGAGSRLTVL.

The CDR3 sequence: CATSRVGTEAFF. The CDR3 coding sequence is TGTGCCACCAGCAGAGTAGGCACTGAAGCTTTCTTT. The chain combines TRBV15 with TRBJ1-1; no reliable D call. Germline V gives CDR1 LNHNV, CDR2 YYDKDF (reference sequence). CDR3 length: 12 amino acids. V dropped 1 base and J dropped 4 bases, with 4 bases sitting between them.

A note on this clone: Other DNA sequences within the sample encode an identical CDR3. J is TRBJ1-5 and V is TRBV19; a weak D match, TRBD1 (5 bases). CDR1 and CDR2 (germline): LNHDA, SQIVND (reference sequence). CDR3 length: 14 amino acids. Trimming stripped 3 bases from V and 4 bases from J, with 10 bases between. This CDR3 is CASSIRDLNQPQHF. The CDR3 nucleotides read TGTGCCAGTAGTATCCGGGACCTAAATCAGCCCCAGCATTTT.

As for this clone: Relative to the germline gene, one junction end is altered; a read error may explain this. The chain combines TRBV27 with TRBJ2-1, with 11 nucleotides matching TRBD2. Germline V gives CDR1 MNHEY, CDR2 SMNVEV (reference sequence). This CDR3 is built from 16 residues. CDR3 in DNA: TGTGCCGGCAGTTTTTTAGCGGGGGGGCCGCTGGATGAGCAGTTCTTC. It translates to CAGSFLAGGPLDEQFF.

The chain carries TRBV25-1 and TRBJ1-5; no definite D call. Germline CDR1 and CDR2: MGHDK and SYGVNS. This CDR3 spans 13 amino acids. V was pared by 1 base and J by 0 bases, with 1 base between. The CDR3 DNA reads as TGTGCCAGCAGTGAATTTAGCAATCAGCCCCAGCATTTT. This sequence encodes CASSEFSNQPQHF.

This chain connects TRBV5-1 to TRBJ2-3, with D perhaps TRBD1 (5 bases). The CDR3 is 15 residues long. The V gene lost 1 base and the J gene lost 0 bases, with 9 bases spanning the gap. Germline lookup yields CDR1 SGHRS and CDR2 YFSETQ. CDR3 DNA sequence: TGCGCCAGCAGCTTGATACCAGGGAGCACAGATACGCAGTATTTT. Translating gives CASSLIPGSTDTQYF.

The CDR3 nucleotides are TGTGCCAGCAGTTACGGGGACCGGTGGGGAGCTTTCTTT. Amino acid sequence: CASSYGDRWGAFF. This chain connects TRBV6-6 to TRBJ1-1; D might be TRBD1 (5 bases). This CDR3 has 13 amino acids. V lost 2 bases to trimming and J lost 10 bases, with 14 bases between them. In germline, CDR1 is MNHNY, CDR2 SVGAGI (reference sequence).

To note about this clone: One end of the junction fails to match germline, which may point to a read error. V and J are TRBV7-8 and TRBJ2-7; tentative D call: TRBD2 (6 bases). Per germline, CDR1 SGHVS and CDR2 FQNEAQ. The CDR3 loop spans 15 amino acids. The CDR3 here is CASSLTAQWTTNMNF. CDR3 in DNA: TGTGCCAGCAGCCTTACTGCTCAATGGACTACCAACATGAACTTC.

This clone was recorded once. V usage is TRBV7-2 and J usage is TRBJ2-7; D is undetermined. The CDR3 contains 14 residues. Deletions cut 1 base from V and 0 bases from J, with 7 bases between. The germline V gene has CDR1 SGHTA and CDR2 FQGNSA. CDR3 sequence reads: CASSLGLSSYEQYF. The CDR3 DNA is TGTGCCAGCAGCTTAGGTCTGAGCTCCTACGAGCAGTACTTC.

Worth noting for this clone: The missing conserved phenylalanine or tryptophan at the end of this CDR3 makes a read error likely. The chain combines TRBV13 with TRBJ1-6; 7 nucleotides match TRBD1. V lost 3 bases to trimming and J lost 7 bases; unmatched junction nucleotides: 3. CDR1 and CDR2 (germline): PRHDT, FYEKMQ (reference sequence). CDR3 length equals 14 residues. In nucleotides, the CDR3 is TGTGCCAGCAGCTTTACAGGGGCAAATTCACCCCTCCACCTT. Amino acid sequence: CASSFTGANSPLHL.

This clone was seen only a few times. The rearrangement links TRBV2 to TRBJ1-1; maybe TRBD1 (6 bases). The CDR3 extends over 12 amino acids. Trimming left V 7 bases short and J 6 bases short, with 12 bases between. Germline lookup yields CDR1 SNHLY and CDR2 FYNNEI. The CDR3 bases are TGTGCCAGCAAATCGACAGGACCTGAAGCTTTCTTT. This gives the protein CASKSTGPEAFF. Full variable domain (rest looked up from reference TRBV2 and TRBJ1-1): EPEVTQTPSHQVTQMGQEVILRCVPISNHLYFYWYRQILGQKVEFLVSFYNNEISEKSEIFDDQFSVERPDGSNFTLKIRSTKLEDSAMYFCASKSTGPEAFFGQGTRLTVV.

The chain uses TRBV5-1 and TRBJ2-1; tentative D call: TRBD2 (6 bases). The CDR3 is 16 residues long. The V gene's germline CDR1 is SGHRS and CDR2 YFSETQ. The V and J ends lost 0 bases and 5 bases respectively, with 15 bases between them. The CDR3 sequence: CASSLEEGGQHNEQFF. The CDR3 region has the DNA TGCGCCAGCAGCTTGGAGGAGGGCGGGCAACACAATGAGCAGTTCTTC.

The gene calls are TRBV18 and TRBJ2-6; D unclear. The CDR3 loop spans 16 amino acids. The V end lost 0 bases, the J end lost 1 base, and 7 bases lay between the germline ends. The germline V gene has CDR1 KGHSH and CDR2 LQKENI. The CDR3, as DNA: TGTGCCAGCTCACCACCAAAGGGATCTGGGGCCAACGTCCTGACTTTC. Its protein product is CASSPPKGSGANVLTF.

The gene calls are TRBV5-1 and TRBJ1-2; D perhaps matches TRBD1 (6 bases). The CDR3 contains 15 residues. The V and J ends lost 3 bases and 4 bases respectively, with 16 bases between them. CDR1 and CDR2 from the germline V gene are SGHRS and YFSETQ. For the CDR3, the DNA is TGCGCCAGCAGCTCGGACAGTGGGCTCTCCTATGGCTACACCTTC. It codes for CASSSDSGLSYGYTF. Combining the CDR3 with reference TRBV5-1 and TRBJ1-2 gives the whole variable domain KAGVTQTPRYLIKTRGQQVTLSCSPISGHRSVSWYQQTPGQGLQFLFEYFSETQRNKGNFPGRFSGRQFSNSRSEMNVSTLELGDSALYLCASSSDSGLSYGYTFGSGTRLTVV.

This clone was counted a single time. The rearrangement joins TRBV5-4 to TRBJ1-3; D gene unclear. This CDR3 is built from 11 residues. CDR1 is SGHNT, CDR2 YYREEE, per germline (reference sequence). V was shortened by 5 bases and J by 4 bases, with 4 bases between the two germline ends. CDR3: CASRLGNTIYF. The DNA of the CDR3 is TGTGCCAGCAGGTTAGGAAACACCATATATTTT.

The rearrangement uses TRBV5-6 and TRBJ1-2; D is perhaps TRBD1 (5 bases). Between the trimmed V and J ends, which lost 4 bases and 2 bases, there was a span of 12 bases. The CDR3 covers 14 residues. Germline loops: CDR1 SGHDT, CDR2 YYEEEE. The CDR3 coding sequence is TGTGCCAGCAGCACGCAAGCAGGGAACTATGGCTACACCTTC. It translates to CASSTQAGNYGYTF.